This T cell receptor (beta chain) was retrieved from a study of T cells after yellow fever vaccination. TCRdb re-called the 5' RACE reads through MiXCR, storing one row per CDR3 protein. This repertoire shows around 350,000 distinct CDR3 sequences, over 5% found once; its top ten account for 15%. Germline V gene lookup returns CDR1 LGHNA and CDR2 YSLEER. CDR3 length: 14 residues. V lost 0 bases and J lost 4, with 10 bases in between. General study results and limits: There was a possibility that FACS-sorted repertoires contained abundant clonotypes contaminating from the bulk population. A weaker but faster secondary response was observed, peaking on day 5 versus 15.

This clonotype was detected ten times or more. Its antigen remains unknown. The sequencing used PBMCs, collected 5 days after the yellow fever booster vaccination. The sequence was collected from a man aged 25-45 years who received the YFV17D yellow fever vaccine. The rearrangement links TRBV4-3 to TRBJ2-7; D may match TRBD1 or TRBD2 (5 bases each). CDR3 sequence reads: CASSQEVGPYEQYF. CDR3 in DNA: TGCGCCAGCAGCCAAGAGGTGGGACCTTACGAGCAGTACTTC.